One and the same sample provided the 30 T cell receptor beta chains below, sequenced in a study of shared clonotypes between healthy human individuals. The table came from immunoSEQ multiplex PCR; TCRdb's copy has only in-frame clones and leaves some out. The sample carries about 2.5 million clones, 85% to 95% recorded once. The sample consisted of naive CD4+ T cells from PBMCs. Regarding subset: CD45RA+ positively selected. These receptors all come from a man aged 18 to 29 in good health. Some clones in this sample may be carry-over from other donors' samples.

This clone was counted only a few times. V is TRBV28 and J is TRBJ1-4, with 8 positions matching TRBD1. The CDR3 length is 14 residues. The germline gives CDR1 MDHEN, CDR2 SYDVKM. Unmatched junction bases numbered 11, after V lost 10 bases and J lost 7 bases. The CDR3 region is CATLRGRRGEKLFF. CDR3 sequence (DNA): TGTGCCACCCTCAGGGGGCGGAGGGGTGAAAAACTGTTTTTT.

With respect to this clone: Other DNA sequences from this sample encode an identical CDR3 as well. The rearrangement links TRBV11-2 to TRBJ2-5; tentatively, D is TRBD1 (6 bases). V lost 5 bases to trimming and J lost 2 bases, with 9 bases between them. Per germline, CDR1 SGHAT and CDR2 FQNNGV. CDR3 size: 13 residues. Here the CDR3 reads CASSRGQQETQYF. Written as DNA, the CDR3 is TGTGCCAGCAGCCGAGGACAGCAAGAGACCCAGTACTTC. The full variable domain, in which reference TRBV11-2 and TRBJ2-5 provide the parts outside the CDR3, is EAGVAQSPRYKIIEKRQSVAFWCNPISGHATLYWYQQILGQGPKLLIQFQNNGVVDDSQLPKDRFSAERLKGVDSTLKIQPAKLEDSAVYLCASSRGQQETQYFGPGTRLLVL.

The CDR3 coding sequence is TGTGCCAGCAGCCAAGACAGCGGGGCCAAAAACATTCAGTACTTC. It specifies CASSQDSGAKNIQYF. The J gene is TRBJ2-4, the V gene TRBV14; possible D gene TRBD2, 6 bases. Trimming took off 0 bases at V and 1 base at J, with 7 bases between the two ends. The CDR3 runs to 15 residues. Per the germline V gene, CDR1 is SGHDN and CDR2 is FVKESK.

V and J are TRBV7-3 and TRBJ2-3; TRBD1 is a possible D gene (6 bases). Germline CDR1 SGHTA, CDR2 FQGTGA. The V gene lost 2 bases and the J gene lost 0 bases, with 12 bases spanning the gap. There are 16 residues in the CDR3. The CDR3 DNA reads TGTGCCAGCAGCTTACTGGGGGCTCGTAGCACAGATACGCAGTATTTT. As protein: CASSLLGARSTDTQYF.

The chain combines TRBV7-2 with TRBJ2-5; 7 nucleotides match TRBD1. V shed 1 base, J shed 4 bases, and the junction held 3 bases outside the gene matches. The CDR3 is 14 residues long. Germline CDR1 reads SGHTA; CDR2 reads FQGNSA. CDR3 sequence reads: CASSLETGRETQYF. Here the CDR3 DNA reads TGTGCCAGCAGCTTAGAGACAGGGCGAGAGACCCAGTACTTC.

The chain has TRBV7-3 and TRBJ2-3; D unclear. This CDR3 has 14 amino acids. Germline CDR1 is SGHTA and CDR2 is FQGTGA. V lost 5 bases and J lost 4, with 13 bases in between. DNA for the CDR3: TGTGCCAGCAGCATGGGCCGCGAGGCAGATACGCAGTATTTT. Its translation is CASSMGREADTQYF. Full variable domain (remainder filled in from reference TRBV7-3 and TRBJ2-3): GAGVSQTPSNKVTEKGKYVELRCDPISGHTALYWYRQSLGQGPEFLIYFQGTGAADDSGLPNDRFFAVRPEGSVSTLKIQRTERGDSAVYLCASSMGREADTQYFGPGTRLTVL.

For this clone: The junction does not match germline at one end; this may be a read error. The chain carries TRBV5-1 and TRBJ2-3, with 7 nucleotides matching TRBD2. The CDR3 contains 15 residues. The germline gives CDR1 SGHRS, CDR2 YFSETQ. DNA for the CDR3: TGCGCCAGCAGGTTGGAAGCGGGAAGCACAGATACGCAGTATTTT. Translation gives CASRLEAGSTDTQYF. Supplemented by reference TRBV5-1 and TRBJ2-3, the full variable domain reads KAGVTQTPRYLIKTRGQQVTLSCSPISGHRSVSWYQQTPGQGLQFLFEYFSETQRNKGNFPGRFSGRQFSNSRSEMNVSTLELGDSALYLCASRLEAGSTDTQYFGPGTRLTVL.

This chain uses TRBV7-2 with TRBJ2-5, with D tentatively TRBD1 (6 bases). The CDR3 covers 14 residues. V lost 2 bases and J 4 bases, leaving 11 bases between the germline ends. Germline V CDR1 and CDR2: SGHTA, FQGNSA. CDR3 DNA sequence: TGTGCCAGCAGCTTATTCACAGGGCCAGAGACCCAGTACTTC. It codes for CASSLFTGPETQYF.

The CDR3 bases are TGTGCCAGCAGCTTGGCCGGACTAGAGGGCTACACCTTC. Residues: CASSLAGLEGYTF. This rearrangement joins TRBV11-2 to TRBJ1-2; D uncertain. Per the germline V gene, CDR1 is SGHAT and CDR2 is FQNNGV. V lost 3 bases and J 8 bases, leaving 13 bases between the germline ends. CDR3 size: 13 residues. Looking up the rest from reference TRBV11-2 and TRBJ1-2 gives the full variable domain: EAGVAQSPRYKIIEKRQSVAFWCNPISGHATLYWYQQILGQGPKLLIQFQNNGVVDDSQLPKDRFSAERLKGVDSTLKIQPAKLEDSAVYLCASSLAGLEGYTFGSGTRLTVV.

The chain joins TRBV18 to TRBJ1-5, with D possibly TRBD1 on 6 matching bases. The germline gives CDR1 KGHSH, CDR2 LQKENI. CDR3 size: 14 residues. Trimming removed 2 bases from V and 7 bases from J, with 12 bases in between. The CDR3 sequence: CASSPEGGSQPQHF. In DNA form, the CDR3 reads TGTGCCAGCTCACCAGAGGGGGGGAGCCAGCCCCAGCATTTT.

The chain employs TRBV5-1 and TRBJ2-7, with D possibly matching TRBD2 (6 bases). CDR1 and CDR2 from the germline V gene are SGHRS and YFSETQ. CDR3 size: 15 residues. Trimming removed 1 base from V and 2 bases from J, with 13 bases in between. DNA for the CDR3: TGCGCCAGCAGCTTGTTGGCGGGACCCACCTACGAGCAGTACTTC. Encoded protein: CASSLLAGPTYEQYF.

In this sample, this clone turned up once. J is TRBJ2-7 and V is TRBV5-1; 11 bases agree with TRBD2. CDR1 is SGHRS and CDR2 is YFSETQ in the germline V gene. V gave up 4 bases and J gave up 3 bases; unmatched junction bases: 3. The CDR3 is 14 amino acids. The CDR3 reads CASSMTSGDYEQYF. Here the CDR3 DNA reads TGCGCCAGCAGCATGACTAGCGGGGACTACGAGCAGTACTTC.

This rearrangement joins TRBV9 to TRBJ2-3, with D perhaps TRBD1 (6 bases). Germline values: CDR1 SGDLS, CDR2 YYNGEE. CDR3 length equals 16 residues. V lost 3 bases and J 2 bases, leaving 16 bases between the germline ends. Here the CDR3 DNA reads TGTGCCAGCAGCGCCAACCGACAGGAGTTCACAGATACGCAGTATTTT. It yields the protein CASSANRQEFTDTQYF.

The chain is built from TRBV6-5 and TRBJ1-3, with 9 nucleotides matching TRBD1. The V gene's germline CDR1 is MNHEY and CDR2 SVGAGI. The CDR3 consists of 15 residues. J lost 9 bases, V lost 4 bases, and 10 bases had no gene match. CDR3 sequence: CASSSSRDRVATIYF. In nucleotides, the CDR3 is TGTGCCAGCAGTTCTTCCCGGGACAGGGTTGCCACCATATATTTT.

This chain uses TRBV5-1 with TRBJ1-2; 7 nucleotides agree with TRBD1. The V and J ends lost 4 bases and 4 bases, in that order; junction bases with no gene match: 10. The CDR3 loop spans 15 amino acids. Per germline, CDR1 SGHRS and CDR2 YFSETQ. CDR3 sequence (DNA): TGCGCCAGCAGCACAGGGGACGTGATAAGCTATGGCTACACCTTC. Protein product: CASSTGDVISYGYTF.

Here the CDR3 reads CASSSSVSRDLETQYF. The CDR3, as DNA: TGTGCCAGCAGCTCATCAGTTTCTCGTGACCTCGAGACCCAGTACTTC. The rearrangement uses TRBV7-8 and TRBJ2-5; D call uncertain. This CDR3 is built from 16 residues. With 4 bases removed from V and 5 bases from J, the gap between germline ends came to 20 bases. Per germline, CDR1 SGHVS and CDR2 FQNEAQ.

This chain uses TRBV27 with TRBJ2-2; D gene ambiguous. The CDR3 extends over 17 amino acids. Germline V gene sequence: CDR1 MNHEY, CDR2 SMNVEV (reference sequence). V was pared by 4 bases and J by 0 bases, with 15 bases between. Written as DNA, the CDR3 is TGTGCCAGCAGTTACAAGAGGCGTCCTTCGAACACCGGGGAGCTGTTTTTT. This translates into CASSYKRRPSNTGELFF.

The chain has TRBV7-9 and TRBJ1-2; D is uncertain. The length of the CDR3 is 15 residues. The V gene's germline CDR1 is SEHNR and CDR2 FQNEAQ (reference sequence). V shed 3 bases and J shed 6 bases, with 17 bases lying between them. CDR3 DNA: TGTGCCAGCAGCTTGCGGGCGGCCCGCAATAATGGCTACACCTTC. It is translated as CASSLRAARNNGYTF.

This chain links TRBV18 with TRBJ2-5, with TRBD1 matching over 7 bases. The germline gives CDR1 KGHSH, CDR2 LQKENI. V lost 5 bases and J lost 2; bases outside the gene matches: 5. The CDR3 runs 14 residues. The CDR3 loop reads CASSRGQLQETQYF. CDR3 coding DNA: TGTGCCAGCTCAAGGGGACAGTTACAAGAGACCCAGTACTTC.

The chain joins TRBV5-1 to TRBJ2-3; 10 positions agree with TRBD2. In germline, CDR1 is SGHRS, CDR2 YFSETQ. The CDR3 totals 16 residues. With V trimmed by 2 bases and J by 4 bases, 7 bases remained unmatched. The CDR3 bases are TGCGCCAGCAGCTTACCTACGCTAGCGGGAGCAGATACGCAGTATTTT. Amino acids: CASSLPTLAGADTQYF.

This clone was detected a few times. Other nucleotide sequences from this sample produce the same CDR3. This chain connects TRBV2 to TRBJ1-1; D uncertain. V was pared by 6 bases and J by 4 bases, with 12 bases between. The CDR3 loop spans 13 amino acids. Germline V gene lookup returns CDR1 SNHLY and CDR2 FYNNEI. The CDR3 here is CASSLRAGTEAFF. CDR3 DNA sequence: TGTGCCAGCAGCCTTAGGGCGGGCACTGAAGCTTTCTTT.

V gene TRBV10-3 combines with J gene TRBJ2-1, with 14 nucleotides matching TRBD2. CDR1 and CDR2 from the germline V gene are ENHRY and SYGVKD. The CDR3 spans 15 residues. The V and J ends lost 4 bases and 7 bases, in that order; junction bases with no gene match: 3. CDR3: CAISAGLAGVNEQFF. The CDR3 DNA is TGTGCCATCAGTGCGGGACTAGCGGGAGTAAATGAGCAGTTCTTC.

The J gene is TRBJ2-1, the V gene TRBV5-1; either TRBD1 or TRBD2 may supply D (5 bases each). The germline V gene encodes CDR1 SGHRS and CDR2 YFSETQ. Trimming removed 4 bases at V and 4 bases at J, with 12 bases between. This CDR3 comprises 14 residues. CDR3 sequence (DNA): TGCGCCAGCAGCGACCGGGACCCTTACAATGAGCAGTTCTTC. Amino acids: CASSDRDPYNEQFF.

This rearrangement joins TRBV6-4 to TRBJ2-2; D perhaps matches TRBD2 (5 bases). Trimming cost V 8 bases and J 6 bases, with 10 bases left between them. The CDR3 has 12 residues. CDR1 is MRHNA, CDR2 SNTAGT, per germline. As DNA, the CDR3 is TGTGCCAGCTCTACTAGGTCCGGGGAGCTGTTTTTT. Its translation is CASSTRSGELFF.

The chain links TRBV27 to TRBJ2-7; D possibly uses TRBD1 or TRBD2 (5 bases each). The germline CDR1 and CDR2 sequences are MNHEY and SMNVEV (reference sequence). The V gene lost 2 bases and the J gene lost 4 bases, with 18 bases spanning the gap. This CDR3 spans 16 amino acids. In DNA, the CDR3 is TGTGCCAGCAGTTTAGGGGACCCCCGAAACCTATACGAGCAGTACTTC. Its translation: CASSLGDPRNLYEQYF.

The chain uses TRBV7-9 and TRBJ1-3; D gene uncertain. V was trimmed by 1 base and J by 3 bases, leaving 10 bases between them. The CDR3 has 15 residues. CDR1 SEHNR and CDR2 FQNEAQ come from the germline V gene (reference sequence). The CDR3 loop is CASSLVPVDGNTIYF. The CDR3 DNA sequence: TGTGCCAGCAGCTTAGTTCCAGTTGATGGAAACACCATATATTTT.

This clone has only one observation. The chain joins TRBV5-1 to TRBJ2-1; D is unresolved. V was trimmed by 4 bases and J by 7 bases, leaving 21 bases between them. Germline V CDR1 and CDR2: SGHRS, YFSETQ. The CDR3 extends over 16 amino acids. The CDR3 DNA is TGCGCCAGCAGCCTATCCCCCGCACCCCCCGGGAATGAGCAGTTCTTC. It translates to CASSLSPAPPGNEQFF.

The chain uses TRBV29-1 and TRBJ2-3; tentatively, D is TRBD1 (6 bases). The germline V and J ends were trimmed by 6 bases and 0 bases, with 13 bases remaining between them. The length of the CDR3 is 14 residues. Germline V gene data show CDR1 as SQVTM and CDR2 as ANQGSEA. The CDR3 region has the DNA TGCAGCGTGGGGGCGGTGGCTAGCACAGATACGCAGTATTTT. This gives the protein CSVGAVASTDTQYF.

The chain is built from TRBV28 and TRBJ1-3; D might be TRBD1 (6 bases). The CDR3 is 14 residues long. Trimming removed 7 bases at V and 4 bases at J, with 14 bases between. The germline V gene has CDR1 MDHEN and CDR2 SYDVKM. The CDR3 nucleotides are TGTGCCAGCACCCTGGGAGGGGGGGGAAACACCATATATTTT. It specifies CASTLGGGGNTIYF.

CDR3 in DNA: TGTGCCAGCAGCCCCCTCGGATCAAACACTGAAGCTTTCTTT. Amino acid sequence: CASSPLGSNTEAFF. The rearrangement uses TRBV6-6 and TRBJ1-1; no definite D call. Germline CDR1 MNHNY, CDR2 SVGAGI (reference sequence). This CDR3 is 14 amino acids long. The V and J ends lost 6 bases and 2 bases respectively, with 13 bases between them.